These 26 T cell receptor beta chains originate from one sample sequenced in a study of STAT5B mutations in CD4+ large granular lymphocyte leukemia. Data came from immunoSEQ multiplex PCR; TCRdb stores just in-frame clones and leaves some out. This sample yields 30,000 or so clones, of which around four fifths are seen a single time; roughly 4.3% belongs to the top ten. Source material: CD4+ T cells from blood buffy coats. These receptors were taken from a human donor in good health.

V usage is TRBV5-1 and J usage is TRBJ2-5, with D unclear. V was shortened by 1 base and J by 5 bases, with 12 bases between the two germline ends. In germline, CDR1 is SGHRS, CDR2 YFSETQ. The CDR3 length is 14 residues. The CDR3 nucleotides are TGCGCCAGCAGCTTGTCCGACCCGACGGAGACCCAGTACTTC. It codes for CASSLSDPTETQYF.

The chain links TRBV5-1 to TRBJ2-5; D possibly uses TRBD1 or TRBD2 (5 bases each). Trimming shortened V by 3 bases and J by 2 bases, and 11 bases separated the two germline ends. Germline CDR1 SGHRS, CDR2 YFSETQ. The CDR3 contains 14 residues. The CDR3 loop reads CASSWGRRQETQYF. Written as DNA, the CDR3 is TGCGCCAGCAGCTGGGGACGGCGACAAGAGACCCAGTACTTC. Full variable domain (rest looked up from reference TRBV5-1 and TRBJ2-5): KAGVTQTPRYLIKTRGQQVTLSCSPISGHRSVSWYQQTPGQGLQFLFEYFSETQRNKGNFPGRFSGRQFSNSRSEMNVSTLELGDSALYLCASSWGRRQETQYFGPGTRLLVL.

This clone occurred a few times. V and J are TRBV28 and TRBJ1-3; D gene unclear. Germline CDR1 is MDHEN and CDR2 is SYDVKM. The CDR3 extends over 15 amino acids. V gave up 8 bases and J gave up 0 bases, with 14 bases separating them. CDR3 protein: CASALSGTSGNTIYF. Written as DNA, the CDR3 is TGTGCCAGCGCCTTATCAGGCACCTCTGGAAACACCATATATTTT.

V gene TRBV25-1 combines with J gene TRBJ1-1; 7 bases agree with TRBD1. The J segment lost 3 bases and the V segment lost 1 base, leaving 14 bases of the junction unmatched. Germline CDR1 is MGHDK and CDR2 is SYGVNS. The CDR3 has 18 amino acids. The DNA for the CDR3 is TGTGCCAGCAGTGAATTGAGAGCCCAGGGGGTGGTGGACACTGAAGCTTTCTTT. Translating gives CASSELRAQGVVDTEAFF.

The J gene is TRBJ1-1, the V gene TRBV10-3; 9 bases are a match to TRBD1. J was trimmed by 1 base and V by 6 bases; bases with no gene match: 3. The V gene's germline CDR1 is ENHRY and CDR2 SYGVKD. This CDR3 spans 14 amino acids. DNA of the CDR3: TGTGCCATCAGAGAACAGGGGGCGAACACTGAAGCTTTCTTT. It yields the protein CAIREQGANTEAFF.

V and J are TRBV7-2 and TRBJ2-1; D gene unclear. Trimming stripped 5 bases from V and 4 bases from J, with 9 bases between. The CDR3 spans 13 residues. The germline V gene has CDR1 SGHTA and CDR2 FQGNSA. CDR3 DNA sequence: TGTGCCAGCAGCCTCGCCGCGTACAATGAGCAGTTCTTC. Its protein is CASSLAAYNEQFF.

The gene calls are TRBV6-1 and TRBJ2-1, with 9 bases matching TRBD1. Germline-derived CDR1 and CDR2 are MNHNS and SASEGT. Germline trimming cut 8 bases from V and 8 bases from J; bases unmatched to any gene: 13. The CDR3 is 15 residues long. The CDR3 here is CASSYRGQSIDEQFF. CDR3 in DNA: TGTGCCAGCTCTTACAGGGGGCAAAGTATCGATGAGCAGTTCTTC.

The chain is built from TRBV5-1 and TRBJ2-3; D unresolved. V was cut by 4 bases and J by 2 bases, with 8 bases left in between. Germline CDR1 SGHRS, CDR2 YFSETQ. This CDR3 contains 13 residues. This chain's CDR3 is CASSATATDTQYF. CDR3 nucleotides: TGCGCCAGCAGCGCGACTGCCACAGATACGCAGTATTTT.

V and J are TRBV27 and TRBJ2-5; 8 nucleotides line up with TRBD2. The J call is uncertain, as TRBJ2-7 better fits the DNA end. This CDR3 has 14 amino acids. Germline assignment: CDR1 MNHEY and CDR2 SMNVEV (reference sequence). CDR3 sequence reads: CASSLKGLAYEQYF. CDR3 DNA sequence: TGTGCCAGCAGTTTAAAGGGACTAGCCTACGAGCAGTACTTC.

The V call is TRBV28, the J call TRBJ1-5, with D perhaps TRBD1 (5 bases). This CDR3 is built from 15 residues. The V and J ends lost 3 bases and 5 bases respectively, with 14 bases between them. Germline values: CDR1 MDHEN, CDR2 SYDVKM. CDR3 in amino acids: CASSLGGGFDQPQHF. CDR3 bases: TGTGCCAGCAGTTTGGGGGGAGGATTTGATCAGCCCCAGCATTTT.

CDR3 coding DNA: TGCGCCAGCAGCTTGGAGACAGGGGATCAGCCCCAGCATTTT. Its protein product is CASSLETGDQPQHF. The V and J genes are TRBV5-1 and TRBJ1-5, with TRBD1 matching over 8 bases. The J segment lost 5 bases and the V segment lost 0 bases, leaving 1 base of the junction unmatched. CDR1 is SGHRS and CDR2 is YFSETQ in the germline V gene. This CDR3 is 14 amino acids long.

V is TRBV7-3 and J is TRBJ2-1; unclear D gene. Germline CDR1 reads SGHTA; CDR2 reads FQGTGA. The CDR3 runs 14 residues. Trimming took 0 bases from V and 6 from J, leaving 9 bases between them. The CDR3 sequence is CASSLTPRLNEQFF. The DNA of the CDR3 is TGTGCCAGCAGCTTAACCCCCAGGCTCAATGAGCAGTTCTTC.

The CDR3: CASSYSRVPNQPQHF. The CDR3 bases are TGTGCCAGCAGTTATTCCAGGGTCCCCAATCAGCCCCAGCATTTT. V is TRBV6-5 and J is TRBJ1-5; perhaps TRBD1 as D (5 bases). The CDR3 contains 15 residues. Germline V lookup: CDR1 MNHEY, CDR2 SVGAGI. Deletions cut 3 bases from V and 3 bases from J, with 12 bases between.

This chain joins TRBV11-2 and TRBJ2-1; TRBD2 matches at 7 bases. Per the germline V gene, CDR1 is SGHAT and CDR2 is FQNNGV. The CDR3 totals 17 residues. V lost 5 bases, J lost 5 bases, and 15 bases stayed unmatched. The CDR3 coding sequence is TGTGCCAGCAGCGCCCGGGCGCCTAGCGGACTCCACAATGAGCAGTTCTTC. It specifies CASSARAPSGLHNEQFF.

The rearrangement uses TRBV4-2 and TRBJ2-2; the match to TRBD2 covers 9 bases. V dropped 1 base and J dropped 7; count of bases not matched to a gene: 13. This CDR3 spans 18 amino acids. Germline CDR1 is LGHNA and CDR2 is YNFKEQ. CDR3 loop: CASSQGEREAGRSGELFF. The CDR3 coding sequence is TGTGCCAGCAGCCAAGGTGAGCGGGAGGCTGGCCGGAGCGGGGAGCTGTTTTTT.

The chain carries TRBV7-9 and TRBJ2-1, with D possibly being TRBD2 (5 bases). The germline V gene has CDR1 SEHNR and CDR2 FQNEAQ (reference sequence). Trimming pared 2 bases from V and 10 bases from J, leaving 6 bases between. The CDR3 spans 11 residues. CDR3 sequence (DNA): TGTGCCAGCAGCTTAAGCGGAGAGCAGTTCTTC. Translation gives CASSLSGEQFF.

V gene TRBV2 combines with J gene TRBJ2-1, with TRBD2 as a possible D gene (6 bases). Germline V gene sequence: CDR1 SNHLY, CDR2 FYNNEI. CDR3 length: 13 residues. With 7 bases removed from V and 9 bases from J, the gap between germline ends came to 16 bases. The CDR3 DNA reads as TGTGCCAGCACACGGGAGTCGGTGGGTGAGCAGTTCTTC. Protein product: CASTRESVGEQFF.

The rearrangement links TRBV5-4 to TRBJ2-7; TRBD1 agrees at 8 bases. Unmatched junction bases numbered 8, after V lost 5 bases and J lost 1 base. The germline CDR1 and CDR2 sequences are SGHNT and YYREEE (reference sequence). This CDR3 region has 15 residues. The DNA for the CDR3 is TGTGCCAGCAGGCCGGACAGGGTGGGATCCTACGAGCAGTACTTC. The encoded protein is CASRPDRVGSYEQYF.

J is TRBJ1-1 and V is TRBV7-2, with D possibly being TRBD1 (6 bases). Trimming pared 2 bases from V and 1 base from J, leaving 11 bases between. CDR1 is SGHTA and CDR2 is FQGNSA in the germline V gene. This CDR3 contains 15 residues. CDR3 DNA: TGTGCCAGCAGCTTAAGACCCAGGGGGAACACTGAAGCTTTCTTT. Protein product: CASSLRPRGNTEAFF.

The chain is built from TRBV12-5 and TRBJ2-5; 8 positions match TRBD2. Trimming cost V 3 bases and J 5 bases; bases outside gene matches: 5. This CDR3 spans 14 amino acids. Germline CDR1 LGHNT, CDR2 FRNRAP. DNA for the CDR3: TGTGCTAGTGGTTTAAGCGGGAGTGCGGAGACCCAGTACTTC. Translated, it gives CASGLSGSAETQYF.

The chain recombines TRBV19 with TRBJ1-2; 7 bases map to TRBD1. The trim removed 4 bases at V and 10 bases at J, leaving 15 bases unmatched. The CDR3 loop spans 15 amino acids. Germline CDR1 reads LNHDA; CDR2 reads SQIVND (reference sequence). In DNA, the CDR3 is TGTGCCAGTAGTACTGAGGGGGCGAGTATTATGTACTACACCTTC. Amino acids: CASSTEGASIMYYTF.

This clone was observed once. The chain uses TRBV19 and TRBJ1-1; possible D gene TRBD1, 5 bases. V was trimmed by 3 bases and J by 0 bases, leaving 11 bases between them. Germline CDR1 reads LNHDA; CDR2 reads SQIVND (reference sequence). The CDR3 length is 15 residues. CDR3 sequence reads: CASSIRTTVNTEAFF. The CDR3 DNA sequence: TGTGCCAGTAGTATCCGAACGACAGTGAACACTGAAGCTTTCTTT.

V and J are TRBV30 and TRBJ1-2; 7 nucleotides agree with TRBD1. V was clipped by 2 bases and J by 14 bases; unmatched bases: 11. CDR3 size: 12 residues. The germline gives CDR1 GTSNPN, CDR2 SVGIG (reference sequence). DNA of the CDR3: TGTGCCTGGAGTATGGGAAGGGTGACAGGGACCTTC. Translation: CAWSMGRVTGTF.

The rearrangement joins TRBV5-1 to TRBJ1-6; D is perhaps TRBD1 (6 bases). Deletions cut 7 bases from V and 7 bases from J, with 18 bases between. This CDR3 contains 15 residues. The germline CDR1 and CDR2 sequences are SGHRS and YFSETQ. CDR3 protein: CASSFEGGWNSPLHF. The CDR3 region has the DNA TGCGCCAGCTCTTTCGAGGGGGGCTGGAATTCACCCCTCCACTTT.

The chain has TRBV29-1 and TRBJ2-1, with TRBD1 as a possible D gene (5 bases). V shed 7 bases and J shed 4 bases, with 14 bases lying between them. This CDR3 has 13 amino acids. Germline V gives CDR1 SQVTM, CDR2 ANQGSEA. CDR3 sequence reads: CSGAVNRYNEQFF. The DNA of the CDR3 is TGCAGCGGTGCCGTTAACAGGTACAATGAGCAGTTCTTC.

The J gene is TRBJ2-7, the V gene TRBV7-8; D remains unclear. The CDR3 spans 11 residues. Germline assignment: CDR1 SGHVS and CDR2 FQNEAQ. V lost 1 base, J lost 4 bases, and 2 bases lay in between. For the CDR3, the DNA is TGTGCCAGCAGCTTAGAGTACGAGCAGTACTTC. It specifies CASSLEYEQYF.